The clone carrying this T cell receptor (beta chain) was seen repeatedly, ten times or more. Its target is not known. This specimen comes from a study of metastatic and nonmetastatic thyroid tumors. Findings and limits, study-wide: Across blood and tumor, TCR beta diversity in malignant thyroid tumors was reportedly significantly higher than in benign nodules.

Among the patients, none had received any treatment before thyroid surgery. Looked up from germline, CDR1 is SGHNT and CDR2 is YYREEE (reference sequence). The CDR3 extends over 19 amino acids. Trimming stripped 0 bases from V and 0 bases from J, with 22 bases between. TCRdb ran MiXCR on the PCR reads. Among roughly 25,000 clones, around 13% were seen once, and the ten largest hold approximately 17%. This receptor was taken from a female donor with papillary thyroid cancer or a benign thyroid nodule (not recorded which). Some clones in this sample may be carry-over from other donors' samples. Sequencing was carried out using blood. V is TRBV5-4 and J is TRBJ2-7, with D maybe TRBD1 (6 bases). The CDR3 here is CASSLERGPGTRDSYEQYF. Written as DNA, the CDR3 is TGTGCCAGCAGCTTGGAAAGGGGCCCCGGGACAAGGGACTCCTACGAGCAGTACTTC.